The 10 T cell receptor beta chains presented below share a single source sample, sequenced in a study of CD4 T cells in relation to SARS-CoV-2 and coronaviruses (dated by TCRdb to the early 2020s). CD4+ T cells from unexposed donors were collected before the COVID-19 pandemic (2011-2018). After roughly 11 days of culture, CD4+ T cells were isolated with the EasySep CD4+ T cell isolation kit. Library creation used the immunoSEQ multiplex PCR assay. Imported from immuneACCESS, the table was reduced by TCRdb to in-frame sequences with V and J called. These copies leave out some clones; in studies compared against another copy, an unresolved V gene accounts for under half, and the cause of the remainder is not known. This sample holds about 20,000 clones; 60% to 85% were observed only once. Of the sample, about 15% falls within the top ten clones. Their specific antigens are unknown. Sequencing input: CD4+ T cells from PBMCs, cultured in vitro. Every receptor here comes from a human donor in good health.

This clone occurred once. This chain uses TRBV18 with TRBJ1-5; TRBD1 is a possible D gene (6 bases). Trimming took off 4 bases at V and 4 bases at J, with 11 bases between the two ends. The CDR3 extends over 14 amino acids. Germline V gives CDR1 KGHSH, CDR2 LQKENI. As DNA, the CDR3 is TGTGCCAGCTCACACGCAGGGGAGAATCAGCCCCAGCATTTT. This gives the protein CASSHAGENQPQHF.

This clone was recorded a few times. Written as DNA, the CDR3 is TGTGCCAGCAGCTTAGTACCAGATACGCAGTATTTT. This gives the protein CASSLVPDTQYF. This chain uses TRBV11-2 with TRBJ2-3; D gene ambiguous. This CDR3 spans 12 amino acids. Trimming cost V 1 base and J 4 bases, with 3 bases left between them. The germline V gene has CDR1 SGHAT and CDR2 FQNNGV.

The table lists this clone with a count of one. The rearrangement joins TRBV6-6 to TRBJ2-7; 8 bases are a match to TRBD1. With 4 bases clipped from V and 2 bases from J, the junction kept 4 bases outside the gene matches. Germline values: CDR1 MNHNY, CDR2 SVGAGI (reference sequence). This CDR3 region has 14 residues. CDR3 bases: TGTGCCAGCAGTTCCTCGGGACAGGCCTACGAGCAGTACTTC. Its protein product is CASSSSGQAYEQYF.

V gene TRBV7-9 combines with J gene TRBJ2-3, with 8 positions matching TRBD2. The V gene's germline CDR1 is SEHNR and CDR2 FQNEAQ (reference sequence). This CDR3 is 19 amino acids long. The V and J ends lost 1 base and 4 bases, in that order; junction bases with no gene match: 16. CDR3 coding DNA: TGTGCCAGCAGCTTAGGAGTCGCAGCGGGAGTTATGGGGGCAGATACGCAGTATTTT. It translates to CASSLGVAAGVMGADTQYF.

The chain uses TRBV15 and TRBJ2-3; TRBD2 matches 7 bases. The CDR3 covers 16 residues. From germline, CDR1 is LNHNV and CDR2 YYDKDF (reference sequence). Unmatched junction bases numbered 5, after V lost 0 bases and J lost 2 bases. CDR3 amino acids: CATSRDRREPTDTQYF. Written as DNA, the CDR3 is TGTGCCACCAGCAGAGATCGGCGGGAGCCCACAGATACGCAGTATTTT.

Of note for this clone: The junction departs from germline at one end; a sequencing error may be responsible. The V gene is TRBV2, the J gene TRBJ2-6; a possible D gene is TRBD2 (5 bases). This CDR3 comprises 16 residues. Germline CDR1 reads SNHLY; CDR2 reads FYNNEI. In DNA form, the CDR3 reads TGTGCCAGCAGCGAAGCGGATATGCCTGGGGCCAACGTCCTGACTTTC. Amino acid sequence: CASSEADMPGANVLTF.

The genes are TRBV10-1 and TRBJ2-1; D is perhaps TRBD2 (7 bases). Looked up from germline, CDR1 is WNHNN and CDR2 is SYGVQD (reference sequence). The CDR3 has 13 amino acids. Trimming pared 4 bases from V and 8 bases from J, leaving 12 bases between. CDR3 sequence (DNA): TGCGCCAGCAGTGGCTGGGAGGGGGATGAGCAGTTCTTC. Protein product: CASSGWEGDEQFF.

The chain combines TRBV5-1 with TRBJ2-3; 13 bases agree with TRBD2. J gave up 6 bases and V 4 bases, and 5 bases lay outside the gene matches. Germline V lookup: CDR1 SGHRS, CDR2 YFSETQ. This CDR3 comprises 15 residues. CDR3 DNA: TGCGCCAGCAGCACCGGACTAGCGGGAGAGGATACGCAGTATTTT. It translates to CASSTGLAGEDTQYF.

This chain links TRBV11-3 with TRBJ2-1; D perhaps matches TRBD1 (5 bases). This CDR3 has 17 residues. V gave up 4 bases and J gave up 9 bases, with 25 bases separating them. Germline V gene lookup returns CDR1 SGHNT and CDR2 YENEEA. The CDR3 coding sequence is TGTGCCAGCAGCTCCAATAACGCGGCAGGGTATTTGGTTGAGCAGTTCTTC. Its protein product is CASSSNNAAGYLVEQFF.

The chain uses TRBV5-1 and TRBJ2-3, with a possible D match to TRBD1 (6 bases). The CDR3 runs 16 residues. Germline CDR1 is SGHRS and CDR2 is YFSETQ. V was cut by 4 bases and J by 4 bases, with 19 bases left in between. The CDR3 here is CASSEQGTEYADTQYF. The DNA for the CDR3 is TGCGCCAGCAGCGAACAGGGTACTGAATACGCAGATACGCAGTATTTT. Complete variable domain (other parts from reference TRBV5-1 and TRBJ2-3): KAGVTQTPRYLIKTRGQQVTLSCSPISGHRSVSWYQQTPGQGLQFLFEYFSETQRNKGNFPGRFSGRQFSNSRSEMNVSTLELGDSALYLCASSEQGTEYADTQYFGPGTRLTVL.